This TCR beta chain was captured by sequencing in a study of CD8+ T cells in alopecia areata. Study context: Treatment ran 6 to 18 months, with 6 months of follow-up afterward.

This clone came up a few times. What it binds is not known. The authors sorted CD4+ and CD8+ T cells from PBMCs. After isolation, RNA underwent reverse transcription to generate cDNA as the sequencing template. The table came from immunoSEQ multiplex PCR; TCRdb's copy has only in-frame clones and leaves some out. This sample has roughly 130,000 clones; about 57% occur once, and the top ten carry 4.5% to 5.5%. Looked up from germline, CDR1 is ENHRY and CDR2 is SYGVKD. Trimming left V 10 bases short and J 0 bases short, with 8 bases between. The CDR3 runs to 12 residues. The study, taken as a whole, reports: Sequences from scalp samples also cover resident alphabeta T cells of normal skin.

This TCR was sampled from a human donor with alopecia areata. The chain links TRBV10-3 to TRBJ2-3; D gene unclear. Sequences were derived from CD4+ T cells sorted from blood, sampled at week 0. The CDR3 loop is CATRLSTDTQYF. CDR3 DNA sequence: TGTGCCACACGACTGAGCACAGATACGCAGTATTTT.